The 6 T cell receptor beta chains below come from one sample, sequenced in a study of blood T cells in healthy people across ages (dated by TCRdb to between 2014 and 2017). Library construction relied on 5' RACE. TCRdb lists the instrument as Illumina HiSeq 2500. A second 7 to 11 cycle PCR used a sample-barcoded 5' primer and a J-beta primer mix. In TCRdb, the public reads were trimmed at Q25 with fastp and aligned with MiXCR, with productive beta chains retained. All rows with the same CDR3 protein become a single entry with the most common DNA and genes. Counted in this sample were fewer than 1,200,000 distinct CDR3 sequences; around 25% of them appeared once. Around 0.75% of the sample is taken by the ten largest. These data also featured in a second study, about T cells of mothers and their children.

Sample: blood. The receptors were sampled from a girl aged 2 to 9 in good health.

The V gene is TRBV5-1, the J gene TRBJ2-5; D call uncertain. This CDR3 is 14 amino acids long. The V end was cut by 3 bases, the J end by 2 bases, with 11 bases between. Per the germline V gene, CDR1 is SGHRS and CDR2 is YFSETQ. CDR3 nucleotide sequence: TGCGCCAGCAGCTACCAAGAGCCTCAAGAGACCCAGTACTTC. This translates into CASSYQEPQETQYF.

This clonotype was picked up a small number of times. The chain has TRBV20-1 and TRBJ2-5, with TRBD2 matching over 8 bases. The CDR3 spans 19 residues. Looked up from germline, CDR1 is DFQATT and CDR2 is SNEGSKA (reference sequence). V was clipped by 5 bases and J by 5 bases; unmatched bases: 25. The CDR3 protein is CSALVFKGASGPSLETQYF. Written as DNA, the CDR3 is TGCAGTGCTTTAGTCTTTAAAGGGGCTAGCGGGCCGAGCCTGGAGACCCAGTACTTC.

To note about this clonotype: At one end the junction does not follow the germline gene, possibly because of a read error. The V gene is TRBV29-1, the J gene TRBJ2-7, with D tentatively TRBD2 (5 bases). CDR1 and CDR2 (germline): SQVTM, ANQGSEA. This CDR3 spans 12 amino acids. CDR3 in DNA: TGCAGCGTCGAAGACGGGGAATACGAGCAGTACTTC. Translation: CSVEDGEYEQYF.

This chain uses TRBV7-2 with TRBJ1-6; 8 bases fit TRBD1. The ends lost 3 bases at V and 6 bases at J; junction bases unmatched: 7. This CDR3 is 16 amino acids long. Germline assignment: CDR1 SGHTA and CDR2 FQGNSA. The CDR3 region has the DNA TGTGCCAGCAGCTTTGACAGGGGAGCGATTAATTCACCCCTCCACTTT. It specifies CASSFDRGAINSPLHF.

The CDR3 here is CASSLVGAGGSSYEQYF. CDR3 DNA sequence: TGTGCCAGCAGCTTAGTGGGCGCGGGGGGCAGCTCCTACGAGCAGTACTTC. This chain joins TRBV7-6 and TRBJ2-1; 8 bases line up with TRBD2. The J call may be in error: the DNA end matches TRBJ2-7 better. Germline loops: CDR1 SGHVS, CDR2 FNYEAQ. The CDR3 is made up of 17 amino acids.

This clonotype came up a few times. The chain couples TRBV27 to TRBJ2-5, with D possibly matching TRBD2 (6 bases). The V gene lost 6 bases and the J gene lost 4 bases, with 15 bases spanning the gap. Germline V lookup: CDR1 MNHEY, CDR2 SMNVEV (reference sequence). The CDR3 length is 14 residues. CDR3 protein: CASSLRRGGETQYF. The CDR3 DNA reads as TGTGCCAGCAGCCTAAGGAGGGGTGGAGAGACCCAGTACTTC.